The next 7 T cell receptor beta chains were all read from a single sample in a study of blood T cell repertoires in COVID-19. TCRdb's table, derived via immunoSEQ multiplex PCR, lists solely in-frame clones and lacks some. The top ten clones hold 1.5% to 2% of a sample with 140,000 or so clones, roughly 87% of them seen once. The sample taken for sequencing was peripheral blood. These receptors all come from a human donor in a cohort sampled during active COVID-19.

This clone was seen a single time. This chain joins TRBV5-1 and TRBJ2-7; 12 bases are a match to TRBD2. Per the germline V gene, CDR1 is SGHRS and CDR2 is YFSETQ. V trimming: 3 bases; J trimming: 2 bases; junction bases outside the gene matches: 0. This CDR3 comprises 14 residues. CDR3: CASSSSGGAYEQYF. Written as DNA, the CDR3 is TGCGCCAGCAGCTCTAGCGGGGGGGCCTACGAGCAGTACTTC.

The V call is TRBV5-1, the J call TRBJ2-5, with D unresolved. Per the germline V gene, CDR1 is SGHRS and CDR2 is YFSETQ. Deletions cut 2 bases from V and 2 bases from J, with 7 bases between. This CDR3 comprises 13 residues. The CDR3 DNA sequence: TGCGCCAGCAGCTTTAACATACAAGAGACCCAGTACTTC. Translating gives CASSFNIQETQYF.

The chain carries TRBV27 and TRBJ2-7; tentatively, D is TRBD1 (5 bases). V was pared by 5 bases and J by 0 bases, with 11 bases between. The CDR3 is 14 amino acids. From germline, CDR1 is MNHEY and CDR2 SMNVEV (reference sequence). The CDR3 DNA reads as TGTGCCAGCAGTCCAGGGCGCCGCTCCTACGAGCAGTACTTC. Protein: CASSPGRRSYEQYF.

This clone was picked up a small number of times. The rearrangement joins TRBV2 to TRBJ1-3; D possibly corresponds to TRBD1 (6 bases). The CDR3 has 15 residues. Per germline, CDR1 SNHLY and CDR2 FYNNEI. Trimming cost V 6 bases and J 0 bases, with 12 bases left between them. CDR3 protein: CASSLDRSSGNTIYF. The CDR3 coding sequence is TGTGCCAGCAGCTTAGACAGGAGCTCTGGAAACACCATATATTTT.

The chain employs TRBV5-1 and TRBJ2-7; 7 bases map to TRBD1. Germline CDR1 SGHRS, CDR2 YFSETQ. The CDR3 loop spans 14 amino acids. With 3 bases clipped from V and 4 bases from J, the junction kept 7 bases outside the gene matches. DNA of the CDR3: TGCGCCAGCAGCTCCCCGGGACAGTCGTACGAGCAGTACTTC. Protein sequence: CASSSPGQSYEQYF.

This sequence joins TRBV4-3 and TRBJ1-2; D is uncertain. CDR3 size: 14 residues. The V gene's germline CDR1 is LGHNA and CDR2 YSLEER. V was trimmed by 0 bases and J by 5 bases, leaving 10 bases between them. The CDR3 loop reads CASSQDGFRYGYTF. CDR3 nucleotides: TGCGCCAGCAGCCAAGACGGGTTTCGGTATGGCTACACCTTC.

The chain joins TRBV12-5 to TRBJ2-1, with D perhaps matching TRBD2 (6 bases). V shed 1 base and J shed 6 bases, with 16 bases lying between them. The CDR3 is 16 amino acids. CDR1 is LGHNT and CDR2 is FRNRAP in the germline V gene. CDR3: CASGLASGLSSNEQFF. CDR3 nucleotide sequence: TGTGCTAGTGGTTTGGCCTCGGGACTGAGCTCCAATGAGCAGTTCTTC.